This T cell receptor beta chain came from a study of CD8 T cells in Susac syndrome. After extraction with the RNeasy kit, about 0.5 to 1 ug of the RNA was reverse transcribed using random hexamers. Amplification of TCR beta CDR3 by immunoSEQ multiplex PCR spanned 54 Vbeta and 13 Jbeta. From the immunoSEQ multiplex PCR reads, TCRdb called clonotypes with MiXCR, one entry per CDR3 protein. In the table there are 100,000 to 150,000 distinct CDR3 sequences, around 94% of which are singletons. Sequencing of TCR beta was carried out in blood CD8+ and CD4+ T cells. Whole-study results and caveats: Maximal CD8+ clonal expansion in Susac was observed within TEMRA cells and among active patients.

Germline V CDR1 and CDR2: SQVTM, ANQGSEA. Trimming left V 6 bases short and J 3 bases short, with 11 bases between. The CDR3 spans 12 residues. To note about this clonotype: Its antigen is as yet unknown.

The chain is built from TRBV29-1 and TRBJ1-1; no clear D. The material sequenced was CD8+ T cells from PBMCs. This TCR derives from a human donor with Susac syndrome. CDR3 loop: CSVTDTDTEAFF. DNA of the CDR3: TGCAGCGTGACCGACACGGACACTGAAGCTTTCTTT.